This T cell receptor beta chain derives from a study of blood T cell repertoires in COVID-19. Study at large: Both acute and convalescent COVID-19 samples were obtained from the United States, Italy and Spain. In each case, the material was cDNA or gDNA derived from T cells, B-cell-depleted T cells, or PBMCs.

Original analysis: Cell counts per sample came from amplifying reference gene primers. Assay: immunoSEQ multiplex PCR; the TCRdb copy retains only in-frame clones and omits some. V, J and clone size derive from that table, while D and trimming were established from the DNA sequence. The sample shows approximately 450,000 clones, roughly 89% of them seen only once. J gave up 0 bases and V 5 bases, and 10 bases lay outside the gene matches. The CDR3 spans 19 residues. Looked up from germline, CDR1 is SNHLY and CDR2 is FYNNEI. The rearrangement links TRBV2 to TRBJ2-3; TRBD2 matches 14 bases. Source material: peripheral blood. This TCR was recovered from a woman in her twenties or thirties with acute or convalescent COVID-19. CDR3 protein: CASSSPTSGGVASTDTQYF. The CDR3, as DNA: TGTGCCAGCAGTTCACCGACTAGCGGGGGGGTTGCTAGCACAGATACGCAGTATTTT.